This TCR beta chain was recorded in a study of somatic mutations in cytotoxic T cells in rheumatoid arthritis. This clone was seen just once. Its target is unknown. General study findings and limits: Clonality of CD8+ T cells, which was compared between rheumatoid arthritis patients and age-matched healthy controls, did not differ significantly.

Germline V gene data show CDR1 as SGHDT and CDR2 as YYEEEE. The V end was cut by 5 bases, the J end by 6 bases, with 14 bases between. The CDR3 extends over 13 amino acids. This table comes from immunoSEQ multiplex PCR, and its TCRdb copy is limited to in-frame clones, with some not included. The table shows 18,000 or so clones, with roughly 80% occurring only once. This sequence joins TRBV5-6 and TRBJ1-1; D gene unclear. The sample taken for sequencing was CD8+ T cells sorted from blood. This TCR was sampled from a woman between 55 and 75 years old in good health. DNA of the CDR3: TGTGCCAGCAGGCTCAGCTCCGGGGCTGAAGCTTTCTTT. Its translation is CASRLSSGAEAFF.